The 16 T cell receptor beta chains below come from one sample, sequenced in a study of patients and donors after allogeneic stem cell transplantation. TCRdb re-derived calls from the RT-PCR reads in MiXCR, one entry per CDR3 protein. The sample lists about 200,000 distinct CDR3 sequences; less than 45% were seen once. Material for sequencing was blood, either unsorted or a sorted T cell fraction (not recorded which). The receptors here all came from a human donor who was either an allogeneic HSCT recipient or a stem cell or donor lymphocyte infusion donor (not recorded which). It is not recorded whose cells these are; they may come from a transplant donor.

This clonotype occurred once. The J gene is TRBJ2-3, the V gene TRBV7-3; the match to TRBD2 covers 12 bases. Germline-derived CDR1 and CDR2 are SGHTA and FQGTGA. The CDR3 runs 15 residues. V dropped 2 bases and J dropped 6; count of bases not matched to a gene: 3. CDR3 DNA sequence: TGTGCCAGCAGCTTAGCTAGCGGGAGGGAGGATACGCAGTATTTT. Translation: CASSLASGREDTQYF.

The chain has TRBV24-1 and TRBJ1-5; 10 nucleotides line up with TRBD1. The CDR3 is 15 amino acids. The J segment lost 5 bases and the V segment lost 7 bases, leaving 7 bases of the junction unmatched. Per germline, CDR1 KGHDR and CDR2 SFDVKD. CDR3 in amino acids: CATSPDRGPDQPQHF. The CDR3 coding sequence is TGTGCCACCAGCCCCGACAGGGGGCCGGATCAGCCCCAGCATTTT.

The genes are TRBV29-1 and TRBJ2-5; perhaps D is TRBD1 or TRBD2 (5 bases each). Germline CDR1 SQVTM, CDR2 ANQGSEA. V gave up 3 bases and J gave up 5 bases, with 10 bases separating them. The CDR3 contains 12 residues. The CDR3 protein is CSVDSGAETQYF. DNA for the CDR3: TGCAGCGTTGACTCCGGGGCGGAGACCCAGTACTTC.

In this sample, this clonotype turned up a few times. V usage is TRBV20-1 and J usage is TRBJ1-2, with D unclear. Looked up from germline, CDR1 is DFQATT and CDR2 is SNEGSKA (reference sequence). The CDR3 is 14 amino acids. The ends were cut back, 2 bases at V and 1 base at J, with 11 bases in the middle. CDR3 sequence (DNA): TGCAGTGCTAGATACCCTCCGTTTAACTATGGCTACACCTTC. It encodes CSARYPPFNYGYTF.

V gene TRBV12-3 or TRBV12-4 combines with J gene TRBJ1-1; TRBD1 agrees at 9 bases. CDR3 length equals 15 residues. V trimming: 5 bases; J trimming: 3 bases; junction bases outside the gene matches: 7. The CDR3 region is CASSIGQGKDTEAFF. CDR3 sequence (DNA): TGTGCCAGCAGTATCGGACAGGGGAAGGACACTGAAGCTTTCTTT.

The V call is TRBV3-1, the J call TRBJ2-2; D unresolved. The V end lost 3 bases, the J end lost 5 bases, and 16 bases lay between the germline ends. Germline CDR1 LGHDT, CDR2 YNNKEL (reference sequence). This CDR3 has 16 amino acids. The CDR3 DNA reads TGTGCCAGCAGCCACCGAATTGAGTACGCGACCGGGGAGCTGTTTTTT. It codes for CASSHRIEYATGELFF.

This clonotype was observed once. V is TRBV29-1 and J is TRBJ2-3; unclear D gene. The germline gives CDR1 SQVTM, CDR2 ANQGSEA. Trimming pared 4 bases from V and 0 bases from J, leaving 8 bases between. The CDR3 is 13 amino acids. The CDR3 spells CSVGKPSTDTQYF. The CDR3 DNA reads TGCAGCGTTGGAAAACCTAGCACAGATACGCAGTATTTT.

This clonotype turned up a few times. The genes are TRBV10-3 and TRBJ1-2; TRBD1 aligns across 11 bases. The CDR3 loop spans 15 amino acids. With V trimmed by 6 bases and J by 6 bases, 9 bases remained unmatched. Per germline, CDR1 ENHRY and CDR2 SYGVKD. In nucleotides, the CDR3 is TGTGCCATCAGGGCAAACGGACAGGGGGCCCATGGCTACACCTTC. Amino acids: CAIRANGQGAHGYTF.

In this sample, this clonotype turned up a few times. The V gene is TRBV20-1, the J gene TRBJ1-6, with no clear D. V was pared by 3 bases and J by 7 bases, with 10 bases between. The CDR3 length is 13 residues. The V gene's germline CDR1 is DFQATT and CDR2 SNEGSKA (reference sequence). This CDR3 reads CSASYPTNSPLHF. The CDR3 DNA is TGCAGTGCTAGTTACCCGACGAATTCACCCCTCCACTTT.

This clonotype has more than one count but fewer than ten. The V gene is TRBV28, the J gene TRBJ2-7; 7 nucleotides agree with TRBD2. The CDR3 spans 15 residues. Germline CDR1 and CDR2: MDHEN and SYDVKM. The ends lost 6 bases at V and 3 bases at J; junction bases unmatched: 11. CDR3 residues: CASSLWASGGYEQYF. DNA for the CDR3: TGTGCCAGCAGCCTGTGGGCATCGGGGGGCTACGAGCAGTACTTC. Together with reference TRBV28 and TRBJ2-7, the CDR3 gives the full variable domain: DVKVTQSSRYLVKRTGEKVFLECVQDMDHENMFWYRQDPGLGLRLIYFSYDVKMKEKGDIPEGYSVSREKKERFSLILESASTNQTSMYLCASSLWASGGYEQYFGPGTRLTVT.

Here the CDR3 DNA reads TGTGCCAGCGGACGGACAGTGAACACTGAAGCTTTCTTT. Translation gives CASGRTVNTEAFF. The genes are TRBV7-8 and TRBJ1-1, with D tentatively TRBD1 (6 bases). The CDR3 has 13 residues. Trimming left V 8 bases short and J 0 bases short, with 10 bases between. The germline V gene has CDR1 SGHVS and CDR2 FQNEAQ. Looking up the rest from reference TRBV7-8 and TRBJ1-1 gives the full variable domain: GAGVSQSPRYKVAKRGQDVALRCDPISGHVSLFWYQQALGQGPEFLTYFQNEAQLDKSGLPSDRFFAERPEGSVSTLKIQRTQQEDSAVYLCASGRTVNTEAFFGQGTRLTVV.

The J gene is TRBJ2-1, the V gene TRBV6-5; either TRBD1 or TRBD2 may fit D (5 bases each). This CDR3 comprises 15 residues. Trimming stripped 1 base from V and 7 bases from J, with 14 bases between. The germline CDR1 and CDR2 sequences are MNHEY and SVGAGI. CDR3 protein: CASSYLGESWNEQFF. CDR3 nucleotide sequence: TGTGCCAGCAGTTACTTGGGGGAGAGCTGGAATGAGCAGTTCTTC.

This clonotype turned up a few times. DNA for the CDR3: TGTGCCAGCAGCTTAAATCCGGGTGGTTACGAGCCCAATGAAAAACTGTTTTTT. It specifies CASSLNPGGYEPNEKLFF. This chain uses TRBV7-9 with TRBJ1-4; D not resolved. Per the germline V gene, CDR1 is SEHNR and CDR2 is FQNEAQ (reference sequence). Between the trimmed V and J ends, which lost 2 bases and 5 bases, there was a span of 21 bases. This CDR3 has 18 amino acids.

The CDR3, as DNA: TGTGCCAGCAGCCCCGGACACTTAGGCTACACCTTC. This encodes CASSPGHLGYTF. V usage is TRBV9 and J usage is TRBJ1-2, with D possibly being TRBD1 (5 bases). CDR1 SGDLS and CDR2 YYNGEE come from the germline V gene. The V gene lost 4 bases and the J gene lost 8 bases, with 12 bases spanning the gap. This CDR3 is 12 amino acids long.

The chain employs TRBV6-2 or TRBV6-3 and TRBJ1-5, with D unresolved. The V end was cut by 0 bases, the J end by 13 bases, with 13 bases between. Germline values: CDR1 MNHEY, CDR2 SVGEGT. The CDR3 length is 13 residues. The CDR3 DNA reads TGTGCCAGCAGTTACTCGGGCAGTCTTGAACAGCATTTT. Its protein product is CASSYSGSLEQHF.

This clonotype has only a few counts. The DNA for the CDR3 is TGTGCCAGCAGTGAGGGGACGGCCGAAGCTTTCTTT. It is translated as CASSEGTAEAFF. The chain carries TRBV6-5 and TRBJ1-1; TRBD1 is a possible D gene (5 bases). The CDR3 totals 12 residues. V lost 5 bases and J 8 bases, leaving 12 bases between the germline ends. Germline CDR1 is MNHEY and CDR2 is SVGAGI.